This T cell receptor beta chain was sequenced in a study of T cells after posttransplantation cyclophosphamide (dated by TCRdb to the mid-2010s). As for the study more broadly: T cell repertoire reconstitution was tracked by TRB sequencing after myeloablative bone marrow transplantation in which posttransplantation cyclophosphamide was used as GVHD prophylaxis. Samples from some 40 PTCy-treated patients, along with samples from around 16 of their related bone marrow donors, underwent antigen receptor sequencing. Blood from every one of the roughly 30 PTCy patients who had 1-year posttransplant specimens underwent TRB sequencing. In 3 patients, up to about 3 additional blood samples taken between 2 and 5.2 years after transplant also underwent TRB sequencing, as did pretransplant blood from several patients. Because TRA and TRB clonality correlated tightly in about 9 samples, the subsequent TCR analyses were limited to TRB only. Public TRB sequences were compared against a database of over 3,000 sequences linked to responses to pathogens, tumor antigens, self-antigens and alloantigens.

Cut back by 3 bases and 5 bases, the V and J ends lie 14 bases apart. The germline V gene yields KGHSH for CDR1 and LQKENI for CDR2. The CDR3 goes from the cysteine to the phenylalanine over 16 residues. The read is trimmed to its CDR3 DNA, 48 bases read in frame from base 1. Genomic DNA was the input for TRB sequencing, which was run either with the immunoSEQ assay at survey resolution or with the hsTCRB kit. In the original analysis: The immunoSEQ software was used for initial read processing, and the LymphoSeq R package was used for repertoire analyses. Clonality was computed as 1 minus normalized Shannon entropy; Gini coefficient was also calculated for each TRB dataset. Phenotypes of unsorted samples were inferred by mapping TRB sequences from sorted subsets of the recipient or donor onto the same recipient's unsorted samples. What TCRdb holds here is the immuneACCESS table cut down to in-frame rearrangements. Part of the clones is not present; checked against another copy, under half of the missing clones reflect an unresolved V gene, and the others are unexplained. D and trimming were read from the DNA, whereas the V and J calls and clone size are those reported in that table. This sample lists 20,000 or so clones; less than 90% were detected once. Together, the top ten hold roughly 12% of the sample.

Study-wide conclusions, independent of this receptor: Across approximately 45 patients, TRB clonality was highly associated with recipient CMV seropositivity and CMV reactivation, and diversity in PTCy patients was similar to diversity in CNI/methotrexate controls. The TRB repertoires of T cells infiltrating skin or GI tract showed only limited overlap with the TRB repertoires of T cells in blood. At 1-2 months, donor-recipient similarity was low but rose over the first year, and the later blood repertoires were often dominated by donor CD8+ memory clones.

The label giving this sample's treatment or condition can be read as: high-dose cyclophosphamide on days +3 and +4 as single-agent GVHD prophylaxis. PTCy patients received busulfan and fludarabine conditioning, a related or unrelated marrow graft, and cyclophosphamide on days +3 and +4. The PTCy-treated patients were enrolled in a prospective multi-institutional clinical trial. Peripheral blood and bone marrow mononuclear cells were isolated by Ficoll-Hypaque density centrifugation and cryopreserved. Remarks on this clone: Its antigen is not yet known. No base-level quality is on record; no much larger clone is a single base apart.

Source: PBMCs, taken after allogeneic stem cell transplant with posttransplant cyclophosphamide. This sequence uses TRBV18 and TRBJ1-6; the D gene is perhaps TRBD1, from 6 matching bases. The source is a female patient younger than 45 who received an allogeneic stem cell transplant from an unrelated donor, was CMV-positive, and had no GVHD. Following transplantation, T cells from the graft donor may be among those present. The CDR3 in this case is CASSPRGGRDNSPLHF. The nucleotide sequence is TGTGCCAGCTCACCTCGGGGGGGGCGAGATAATTCACCCCTCCACTTT.